The 10 T cell receptor beta chains reported below all come from one sample, sequenced in a study of blood T cell repertoires in COVID-19. Profiled with immunoSEQ multiplex PCR; TCRdb holds only in-frame clones, not every one. The profile covers roughly 97,000 clones, with 70% to 85% appearing a single time and about 9.4% taken by the ten largest. The material sequenced was peripheral blood. Source of these receptors: an older man with acute or convalescent COVID-19.

The J gene is TRBJ1-2, the V gene TRBV5-4, with D perhaps TRBD1 (5 bases). The germline gives CDR1 SGHNT, CDR2 YYREEE (reference sequence). V lost 1 base and J 5 bases, leaving 27 bases between the germline ends. The CDR3 totals 19 residues. CDR3 loop: CASSLYGGGSAPSRYGYTF. CDR3 bases: TGTGCCAGCAGCTTGTACGGGGGGGGGTCGGCTCCTAGTCGATATGGCTACACCTTC.

The J gene is TRBJ2-5, the V gene TRBV6-6, with 7 bases fitting TRBD1. This CDR3 has 14 residues. Germline V gene lookup returns CDR1 MNHNY and CDR2 SVGAGI (reference sequence). With 7 bases clipped from V and 2 bases from J, the junction kept 7 bases outside the gene matches. The CDR3 protein is CASTSGQRQETQYF. For the CDR3, the DNA is TGTGCCAGCACTTCGGGACAGAGACAAGAGACCCAGTACTTC.

The CDR3 region is CASRGKTGGMNTEAFF. The CDR3 DNA follows: TGCGCCAGCAGAGGTAAGACAGGGGGCATGAACACTGAAGCTTTCTTT. This chain links TRBV10-1 with TRBJ1-1, with 10 bases matching TRBD1. The germline V gene encodes CDR1 WNHNN and CDR2 SYGVQD (reference sequence). The CDR3 totals 16 residues. V trimming: 6 bases; J trimming: 0 bases; junction bases outside the gene matches: 7.

V and J are TRBV5-1 and TRBJ2-7, with 10 bases fitting TRBD2. The CDR3 spans 14 residues. Trimming cost V 2 bases and J 5 bases; bases outside gene matches: 4. CDR1 is SGHRS and CDR2 is YFSETQ in the germline V gene. The CDR3 protein is CASSLAGGSNEQYF. CDR3 bases: TGCGCCAGCAGCTTAGCGGGGGGGTCGAACGAGCAGTACTTC.

This rearrangement joins TRBV10-3 to TRBJ2-5; possible D gene TRBD1, 5 bases. Germline V gene lookup returns CDR1 ENHRY and CDR2 SYGVKD. V lost 8 bases to trimming and J lost 1 base, with 17 bases between them. The CDR3 sequence is 15 residues long. CDR3 loop: CAISKTGAIQETQYF. The CDR3 DNA reads TGTGCCATCTCAAAAACAGGCGCGATCCAAGAGACCCAGTACTTC.

The chain couples TRBV20-1 to TRBJ1-6, with 8 bases that match TRBD1. The CDR3 length is 14 residues. Unmatched junction bases numbered 5, after V lost 3 bases and J lost 7 bases. CDR1 and CDR2 (germline): DFQATT, SNEGSKA (reference sequence). DNA of the CDR3: TGCAGTGCTAGTGACAGGGGCAAAAATTCACCCCTCCACTTT. It specifies CSASDRGKNSPLHF.

The chain carries TRBV28 and TRBJ2-7; no definite D call. The CDR3 consists of 14 residues. Trimming left V 7 bases short and J 2 bases short, with 15 bases between. The germline V gene has CDR1 MDHEN and CDR2 SYDVKM. The CDR3 nucleotides are TGTGCCAGCACCCCCACTTCGGGTACCTACGAGCAGTACTTC. Translated: CASTPTSGTYEQYF.

This chain uses TRBV18 with TRBJ2-5; 14 bases are shared with TRBD2. The CDR3 extends over 17 amino acids. The V gene's germline CDR1 is KGHSH and CDR2 LQKENI. V shed 4 bases, J shed 1 base, and the junction held 5 bases outside the gene matches. CDR3 loop: CASSQGLAGGTQETQYF. In DNA, the CDR3 is TGTGCCAGCTCACAAGGACTAGCGGGAGGTACCCAAGAGACCCAGTACTTC.

This chain connects TRBV2 to TRBJ1-4; tentatively, D is TRBD1 (5 bases). The ends were cut back, 6 bases at V and 8 bases at J, with 16 bases in the middle. Germline assignment: CDR1 SNHLY and CDR2 FYNNEI. This CDR3 comprises 14 residues. Here the CDR3 reads CASSDSDGHEKLFF. In nucleotides, the CDR3 is TGTGCCAGCAGCGATTCTGACGGACACGAAAAACTGTTTTTT.

The rearrangement uses TRBV28 and TRBJ1-5; 10 bases map to TRBD1. With 2 bases clipped from V and 9 bases from J, the junction kept 13 bases outside the gene matches. Germline lookup yields CDR1 MDHEN and CDR2 SYDVKM. CDR3 length: 17 residues. The CDR3 reads CASSLSGGTGAVRPQHF. The CDR3 nucleotides are TGTGCCAGCAGTTTAAGTGGCGGGACAGGGGCCGTGAGGCCCCAGCATTTT.